These T cell receptor beta chains were read from a single sample in a study of blood T cell repertoires in COVID-19. Only in-frame clones appear in the TCRdb table, and some are missing; sequencing was by immunoSEQ multiplex PCR. This sample has some 20,000 clones; approximately 90% occur once, and the top ten carry approximately 9.9%. What was sequenced was peripheral blood. The receptors derive from a man aged 35 to 55 with active COVID-19. Each CDR3 is given with its conserved first and last residue. Each record gives: clone size, V gene, CDR3 protein. The listing skips clone size in some rows; elsewhere it reads once, few, many or a size class.

-,TRBV7-8,CASSRGRGLETQYF
-,TRBV5-1,CASSSQTGNTEAFF
-,TRBV30,CAWSGGWLAARRETQYF
-,TRBV27,CASSLRSGSDTQYF
-,TRBV24-1,CATSDLAAGELFF
few,TRBV7-2,CASSFNRVLAPNEQFF
-,TRBV9,CASSDAGVGGELFF
-,TRBV18,CASSSDRVGQPQHF
-,TRBV6-2/TRBV6-3,CASSYRGLRLTNTEAFF
-,TRBV27,CASSSQEDRYQETQYF
once,TRBV9,CASSVASHSTDTQYF
-,TRBV18,CASSPSGGRDTQYF
-,TRBV20-1,CSASGGSDYNEQFF
-,TRBV29-1,CSAASGRYSGANVLTF
-,TRBV15,CATSRVAGADYEQYF
-,TRBV6-5,CASSYSRGFAGNTIYF
-,TRBV27,CASGDRGPNDEQYF
-,TRBV4-1,CASSQEGWGYSNQPQHF